This T cell receptor (beta chain) was recorded in a study of T-cell reconstitution after alpha-beta-depleted transplantation in children. This clonotype was seen a handful of times. Library preparation (for TCRbeta) was performed with unique molecular identifiers. TCRdb re-analysed the PCR reads in MiXCR, keeping a single row per CDR3 protein. The sample holds 500,000 to 600,000 distinct CDR3 sequences, 15% to 20% seen once. Germline V gene sequence: CDR1 SQVTM, CDR2 ANQGSEA. The trim removed 3 bases at V and 0 bases at J, leaving 7 bases unmatched. This CDR3 contains 16 residues. The sequencing used PBMCs from the stem cell graft donor, collected from the stem cell graft. The clonotype originates from a human donor who donated a stem cell graft to a child with acute lymphoblastic leukemia. The chain uses TRBV29-1 and TRBJ2-3; 9 bases align to TRBD2. The CDR3 bases are TGCAGCGTTGACAAGCTAGCGGGGACTAGCACAGATACGCAGTATTTT. As protein: CSVDKLAGTSTDTQYF.